The clone carrying this T cell receptor (beta chain) was counted many times. Unique molecular identifiers were used to barcode this TCRbeta library. TCRdb independently ran MiXCR on the PCR reads; one entry per CDR3 protein. Found here are about 200,000 distinct CDR3 sequences, about 14% of them singletons; the top ten hold roughly 13%. V was cut by 4 bases and J by 2 bases, with 10 bases left in between. Per the germline V gene, CDR1 is DFQATT and CDR2 is SNEGSKA (reference sequence). The CDR3 totals 13 residues. The sample originates from a study of T-cell reconstitution after alpha-beta-depleted transplantation in children.

This clonotype was obtained from a human donor who donated a stem cell graft to a child with acute lymphoblastic leukemia. The sample was PBMCs from the stem cell graft donor, taken from the stem cell graft. The V and J genes are TRBV20-1 and TRBJ2-3, with D unclear. The CDR3 loop reads CSAKDIFTDTQYF. CDR3 coding DNA: TGCAGTGCTAAAGACATCTTCACAGATACGCAGTATTTT.